These 26 T cell receptor beta chains originate from one sample sequenced in a study of blood T cell repertoires in COVID-19. The data were produced by immunoSEQ multiplex PCR, yet TCRdb's version contains in-frame clones alone and is incomplete. The sample lists some 160,000 clones; 80% were seen once. Sample: peripheral blood. The receptors come from a man between 65 and 85 years old with active or convalescent COVID-19.

V is TRBV7-9 and J is TRBJ2-2, with a tentative D call TRBD1 (6 bases). The CDR3 loop spans 16 amino acids. CDR1 is SEHNR and CDR2 is FQNEAQ in the germline V gene (reference sequence). V lost 5 bases to trimming and J lost 8 bases, with 21 bases between them. The CDR3 region has the DNA TGTGCCAGCAGCCACCGAGCAGGGGCCGTCACGGGGGAGCTGTTTTTT. This translates into CASSHRAGAVTGELFF.

Points on this clone: Compared with germline, one end of the junction differs, possibly owing to a read error. The chain carries TRBV6-2 or TRBV6-3 and TRBJ2-5; 7 bases are shared with TRBD1. Germline V gene data show CDR1 as MNHEY and CDR2 as SVGEGT. The CDR3 sequence is 17 residues long. Written as DNA, the CDR3 is TGTGCCAGCAGTTACTCTTACCGGACAGGTCTAAGAGAGGCCCAGTACTTC. It specifies CASSYSYRTGLREAQYF.

The chain combines TRBV30 with TRBJ1-3, with 9 positions matching TRBD1. V lost 0 bases, J lost 0 bases, and 3 bases stayed unmatched. CDR1 GTSNPN and CDR2 SVGIG come from the germline V gene (reference sequence). The CDR3 has 16 amino acids. In DNA form, the CDR3 reads TGTGCCTGGAGTGTAGGGACAGGGAACTCTGGAAACACCATATATTTT. It translates to CAWSVGTGNSGNTIYF.

The rearrangement joins TRBV6-1 to TRBJ1-2, with TRBD1 as a possible D gene (6 bases). This CDR3 contains 15 residues. V gave up 0 bases and J gave up 6 bases, with 14 bases separating them. Germline CDR1 reads MNHNS; CDR2 reads SASEGT. The CDR3 is CASSEAPRGLDGYTF. The CDR3 DNA reads as TGTGCCAGCAGTGAAGCTCCCAGGGGCCTCGATGGCTACACCTTC.

The rearrangement uses TRBV5-1 and TRBJ2-5, with 7 positions matching TRBD2. V trimming: 4 bases; J trimming: 7 bases; junction bases outside the gene matches: 13. Germline V gives CDR1 SGHRS, CDR2 YFSETQ. The CDR3 covers 15 residues. The DNA for the CDR3 is TGCGCCAGCAGCGAGGGGACTACGGGGTCATCGACCCAGTACTTC. The encoded protein is CASSEGTTGSSTQYF.

This sequence joins TRBV5-1 and TRBJ2-2; perhaps TRBD1 as D (6 bases). The CDR3 consists of 14 residues. The V gene lost 6 bases and the J gene lost 2 bases, with 11 bases spanning the gap. Germline V CDR1 and CDR2: SGHRS, YFSETQ. The CDR3 bases are TGCGCCAGCAACCGGGACACCAACACCGGGGAGCTGTTTTTT. This translates into CASNRDTNTGELFF.

This CDR3 is CASSRYTLGQPFSYEQYF. As DNA, the CDR3 is TGTGCCAGCAGCCGATATACCTTAGGACAGCCTTTTTCCTACGAGCAGTACTTC. The rearrangement uses TRBV13 and TRBJ2-7; the D gene is possibly TRBD1 (6 bases). The germline CDR1 and CDR2 sequences are PRHDT and FYEKMQ (reference sequence). The CDR3 is 18 residues long. Trimming took off 5 bases at V and 1 base at J, with 24 bases between the two ends.

This chain connects TRBV10-3 to TRBJ2-2; TRBD2 matches at 12 bases. The CDR3 covers 17 residues. Germline values: CDR1 ENHRY, CDR2 SYGVKD. After removal of 8 bases from V and 3 bases from J, the junction contained 10 bases not matched to a gene. The CDR3 nucleotides read TGTGCCATCGGGTTGACTAGCGGGGGTTTGGACACCGGGGAGCTGTTTTTT. Encoded protein: CAIGLTSGGLDTGELFF.

The V gene is TRBV5-4, the J gene TRBJ1-1; TRBD1 aligns across 9 bases. The CDR3 length is 15 residues. From germline, CDR1 is SGHNT and CDR2 YYREEE (reference sequence). The junction had 9 bases not matched to a gene; V was cut back by 4 bases and J by 5 bases. CDR3 coding DNA: TGTGCCAGCAGCCAGGGGGACAGGGAGGGAACTGAAGCTTTCTTT. It encodes CASSQGDREGTEAFF.

The table lists this clone with a count of one. The chain is built from TRBV27 and TRBJ1-2, with TRBD1 matching 9 bases. V lost 7 bases, J lost 7 bases, and 7 bases stayed unmatched. The CDR3 is made up of 13 amino acids. CDR1 and CDR2 (germline): MNHEY, SMNVEV (reference sequence). The CDR3 DNA follows: TGTGCCAGCACTAGTACAGGGGGCTCTGGCTACACCTTC. Protein product: CASTSTGGSGYTF.

The chain employs TRBV14 and TRBJ2-5; 10 bases match TRBD1. V trimming: 4 bases; J trimming: 6 bases; junction bases outside the gene matches: 8. This CDR3 has 15 amino acids. Germline V lookup: CDR1 SGHDN, CDR2 FVKESK. CDR3 nucleotides: TGTGCCAGCAGCCTCTCCGGGACAGGGGTTAAGACCCAGTACTTC. Its translation is CASSLSGTGVKTQYF.

This chain links TRBV19 with TRBJ1-5; 8 bases are a match to TRBD1. The CDR3 is 16 residues long. The germline V gene encodes CDR1 LNHDA and CDR2 SQIVND (reference sequence). The V segment lost 5 bases and the J segment 4 bases; nucleotides outside the gene matches: 10. The CDR3 DNA is TGTGCCAGTAGTGGCCGGGACAGGTCGACGAATCAGCCCCAGCATTTT. Translation: CASSGRDRSTNQPQHF.

This clone was seen only a few times. The V gene is TRBV27, the J gene TRBJ1-2; D is unclear. The CDR3 is 13 residues long. The V gene's germline CDR1 is MNHEY and CDR2 SMNVEV (reference sequence). Deletions cut 8 bases from V and 2 bases from J, with 12 bases between. The CDR3 loop is CASGISRNYGYTF. DNA of the CDR3: TGTGCCAGCGGTATCAGTCGAAACTATGGCTACACCTTC.

This clone was seen a single time. The rearrangement uses TRBV12-5 and TRBJ2-1, with a weak D call TRBD2 (5 bases). This CDR3 comprises 12 residues. V lost 8 bases, J lost 4 bases, and 9 bases lay in between. Per the germline V gene, CDR1 is LGHNT and CDR2 is FRNRAP. Here the CDR3 reads CASTWEYNEQFF. The CDR3 nucleotides are TGTGCTAGTACGTGGGAGTACAATGAGCAGTTCTTC.

J is TRBJ2-2 and V is TRBV2, with 8 bases lining up with TRBD2. Losses at the gene ends were 2 bases for V and 1 base for J; bases not matched to a gene: 6. Germline CDR1 and CDR2: SNHLY and FYNNEI. CDR3 size: 17 residues. This CDR3 reads CASSEFNLAGNTGELFF. CDR3 in DNA: TGTGCCAGCAGTGAATTTAATCTAGCGGGGAACACCGGGGAGCTGTTTTTT.

The chain links TRBV5-1 to TRBJ2-2, with 7 nucleotides matching TRBD1. Germline trimming cut 4 bases from V and 0 bases from J; bases unmatched to any gene: 6. This CDR3 is built from 16 residues. CDR1 is SGHRS and CDR2 is YFSETQ in the germline V gene. CDR3 residues: CASSPDRVANTGELFF. DNA of the CDR3: TGCGCCAGCAGCCCAGACAGGGTCGCGAACACCGGGGAGCTGTTTTTT. Full variable domain (outside the CDR3, taken from reference TRBV5-1 and TRBJ2-2): KAGVTQTPRYLIKTRGQQVTLSCSPISGHRSVSWYQQTPGQGLQFLFEYFSETQRNKGNFPGRFSGRQFSNSRSEMNVSTLELGDSALYLCASSPDRVANTGELFFGEGSRLTVL.

The genes are TRBV7-2 and TRBJ2-1, with D maybe TRBD2 (6 bases). CDR1 SGHTA and CDR2 FQGNSA come from the germline V gene. The V and J ends lost 2 bases and 14 bases respectively, with 16 bases between them. CDR3 length: 13 residues. The CDR3 reads CASSLIIGGHKFF. The DNA of the CDR3 is TGTGCCAGCAGCTTAATTATCGGGGGTCATAAGTTCTTC. Based on the CDR3 plus reference TRBV7-2 and TRBJ2-1, the full variable domain is GAGVSQSPSNKVTEKGKDVELRCDPISGHTALYWYRQSLGQGLEFLIYFQGNSAPDKSGLPSDRFSAERTGGSVSTLTIQRTQQEDSAVYLCASSLIIGGHKFFGPGTRLTVL.

The chain recombines TRBV5-1 with TRBJ1-2; 8 nucleotides match TRBD1. With 3 bases clipped from V and 4 bases from J, the junction kept 8 bases outside the gene matches. CDR1 SGHRS and CDR2 YFSETQ come from the germline V gene. CDR3 length: 15 residues. The CDR3 nucleotides read TGCGCCAGCAGCTCCAGGGACAGGTCTTCCTATGGCTACACCTTC. Translating gives CASSSRDRSSYGYTF.

J is TRBJ1-5 and V is TRBV15; D is unclear. This CDR3 region has 15 residues. V dropped 5 bases and J dropped 1 base, with 12 bases sitting between them. Germline values: CDR1 LNHNV, CDR2 YYDKDF (reference sequence). CDR3 loop: CATSEAPGSNQPQHF. For the CDR3, the DNA is TGTGCCACCAGCGAAGCCCCGGGGAGCAATCAGCCCCAGCATTTT. Full variable domain (missing parts from reference TRBV15 and TRBJ1-5): DAMVIQNPRYQVTQFGKPVTLSCSQTLNHNVMYWYQQKSSQAPKLLFHYYDKDFNNEADTPDNFQSRRPNTSFCFLDIRSPGLGDTAMYLCATSEAPGSNQPQHFGDGTRLSIL.

This clone was observed a few times. DNA of the CDR3: TGTGCCAGCAGCTTCCGACTGCTCTGGGAGACCCAGTACTTC. Protein sequence: CASSFRLLWETQYF. The rearrangement uses TRBV7-2 and TRBJ2-5; D uncertain. Trimming shortened V by 3 bases and J by 5 bases, and 13 bases separated the two germline ends. The CDR3 contains 14 residues. The germline CDR1 and CDR2 sequences are SGHTA and FQGNSA.

This chain connects TRBV6-5 to TRBJ1-5; no clear D. Germline loops: CDR1 MNHEY, CDR2 SVGAGI. V lost 8 bases to trimming and J lost 4 bases, with 18 bases between them. This CDR3 is built from 15 residues. CDR3 in amino acids: CASSPFPAGNQPQHF. In nucleotides, the CDR3 is TGTGCCAGCTCCCCTTTCCCAGCGGGTAATCAGCCCCAGCATTTT.

The chain couples TRBV11-2 to TRBJ1-2, with a possible D match to TRBD1 (6 bases). Germline V gene lookup returns CDR1 SGHAT and CDR2 FQNNGV. The CDR3 has 13 residues. V was pared by 5 bases and J by 4 bases, with 11 bases between. For the CDR3, the DNA is TGTGCCAGCAGCCCGGACAGCTTCTATGGCTACACCTTC. This codes for CASSPDSFYGYTF.

On this clone itself: The sample contains more than one DNA sequence encoding this CDR3. The chain is built from TRBV9 and TRBJ2-3; 9 bases map to TRBD2. The J segment lost 1 base and the V segment lost 0 bases, leaving 0 bases of the junction unmatched. The CDR3 is made up of 15 amino acids. In germline, CDR1 is SGDLS, CDR2 YYNGEE. The DNA of the CDR3 is TGTGCCAGCAGCGTAGCTAGCGGGGGCACAGATACGCAGTATTTT. Translating gives CASSVASGGTDTQYF.

V usage is TRBV3-1 (or the pseudogene TRBV3-2) and J usage is TRBJ2-1; 8 positions match TRBD2. V shed 4 bases, J shed 10 bases, and the junction held 9 bases outside the gene matches. The CDR3 runs to 14 residues. Germline V gene sequence: CDR1 LGHDT, CDR2 YNNKEL (reference sequence). CDR3 protein: CASSPLGRGREQFF. CDR3 sequence (DNA): TGTGCCAGCAGCCCCTTGGGGCGCGGGAGGGAGCAGTTCTTC.

The chain uses TRBV10-3 and TRBJ2-7; perhaps TRBD2 as D (5 bases). The CDR3 sequence is 15 residues long. Trimming took 4 bases from V and 4 from J, leaving 17 bases between them. CDR1 is ENHRY and CDR2 is SYGVKD in the germline V gene. The CDR3 sequence is CAISGSLDGRYEQYF. The CDR3 nucleotides are TGTGCCATCAGTGGTTCTTTAGATGGGAGATACGAGCAGTACTTC.

The chain has TRBV11-1 and TRBJ2-1, with TRBD2 as a possible D gene (6 bases). This CDR3 is 15 amino acids long. V lost 1 base and J 7 bases, leaving 14 bases between the germline ends. CDR1 and CDR2 from the germline V gene are SGHAT and FQDESV (reference sequence). For the CDR3, the DNA is TGTGCCAGCAGCTTAGGTGGGGCGGGGCGGAATGAGCAGTTCTTC. This gives the protein CASSLGGAGRNEQFF.